Below are 8 T cell receptor beta chains sequenced from a single sample in a study of T cell changes during pregnancy in multiple sclerosis. Only in-frame clones appear in the TCRdb table, and some are missing; sequencing was by immunoSEQ multiplex PCR. The sample includes 80,000 to 100,000 clones, approximately 93% seen only once; the top ten take 0.99%. The material was peripheral blood, obtained after pregnancy. The source of these receptors is a female donor with multiple sclerosis, enrolled in a pregnancy study.

V gene TRBV18 combines with J gene TRBJ2-5; D is undetermined. The ends were cut back, 3 bases at V and 4 bases at J, with 9 bases in the middle. CDR3 length: 13 amino acids. In germline, CDR1 is KGHSH, CDR2 LQKENI. The CDR3 reads CASSPVGGETQYF. Here the CDR3 DNA reads TGTGCCAGCTCACCTGTTGGCGGAGAGACCCAGTACTTC.

The genes are TRBV15 and TRBJ2-7; maybe TRBD2 (6 bases). Per germline, CDR1 LNHNV and CDR2 YYDKDF (reference sequence). Trimming took off 1 base at V and 5 bases at J, with 15 bases between the two ends. This CDR3 is built from 15 residues. The CDR3 sequence: CATSRGDRGGDEQYF. CDR3 DNA: TGTGCCACCAGCAGAGGCGACCGGGGAGGTGACGAGCAGTACTTC.

CDR3 DNA sequence: TGTGCCAGCAGCCCTCGGGCGACTAGCGGGACCTACGAGCAGTACTTC. The encoded protein is CASSPRATSGTYEQYF. The chain carries TRBV7-2 and TRBJ2-7, with 11 bases identical to TRBD2. This CDR3 has 16 residues. After removal of 5 bases from V and 2 bases from J, the junction contained 8 bases not matched to a gene. Per germline, CDR1 SGHTA and CDR2 FQGNSA.

The chain uses TRBV11-1 and TRBJ1-1; 7 bases map to TRBD1. Germline V lookup: CDR1 SGHAT, CDR2 FQDESV (reference sequence). Trimming removed 7 bases from V and 1 base from J; junction bases left unmatched: 9. The CDR3 sequence is 15 residues long. The CDR3 DNA reads as TGTGCCAGCACCCTAGGGGGCACGCCGAACACTGAAGCTTTCTTT. This sequence encodes CASTLGGTPNTEAFF.

This clone was observed a single time. The rearrangement links TRBV5-1 to TRBJ2-7, with D perhaps TRBD1 (6 bases). CDR1 is SGHRS and CDR2 is YFSETQ in the germline V gene. The V end was cut by 0 bases, the J end by 1 base, with 11 bases between. This CDR3 region has 15 residues. The CDR3 region is CASSLVPTGSYEQYF. The CDR3, as DNA: TGCGCCAGCAGCTTGGTACCTACAGGGTCCTACGAGCAGTACTTC. Full variable domain (missing parts from reference TRBV5-1 and TRBJ2-7): KAGVTQTPRYLIKTRGQQVTLSCSPISGHRSVSWYQQTPGQGLQFLFEYFSETQRNKGNFPGRFSGRQFSNSRSEMNVSTLELGDSALYLCASSLVPTGSYEQYFGPGTRLTVT.

This sequence joins TRBV13 and TRBJ2-1; a possible D gene is TRBD1 (5 bases). Germline V lookup: CDR1 PRHDT, CDR2 FYEKMQ (reference sequence). CDR3 length: 13 amino acids. Trimming removed 0 bases at V and 8 bases at J, with 8 bases between. CDR3 loop: CASSLGLGDEQFF. DNA of the CDR3: TGTGCCAGCAGCTTAGGGTTAGGGGATGAGCAGTTCTTC.

This rearrangement joins TRBV5-1 to TRBJ2-7; 8 bases fit TRBD1. Trimming cost V 7 bases and J 2 bases; bases outside gene matches: 8. This CDR3 comprises 14 residues. The germline V gene has CDR1 SGHRS and CDR2 YFSETQ. CDR3 nucleotides: TGCGCCAGCCAACCGGGACAGGTTCCCTACGAGCAGTACTTC. It yields the protein CASQPGQVPYEQYF.

The CDR3 is CASSSPAAGGNNEQFF. CDR3 coding DNA: TGTGCCAGCAGTTCGCCGGCAGCGGGAGGTAACAATGAGCAGTTCTTC. The rearrangement joins TRBV27 to TRBJ2-1, with TRBD2 matching 9 bases. The J segment lost 5 bases and the V segment lost 4 bases, leaving 9 bases of the junction unmatched. The CDR3 is 16 residues long. Per the germline V gene, CDR1 is MNHEY and CDR2 is SMNVEV (reference sequence).